These 3 T cell receptor beta chains were sequenced from one sample in a study of blood T cell repertoires in COVID-19. Assay: immunoSEQ multiplex PCR; the TCRdb copy retains only in-frame clones and omits some. Among 120,000 or so clones, 88% were seen once, and the ten largest hold 7.6%. What was sequenced was peripheral blood. Source of these receptors: a man in his fifties with acute or convalescent COVID-19.

This rearrangement joins TRBV30 to TRBJ2-7, with D maybe TRBD2 (5 bases). Germline V gene sequence: CDR1 GTSNPN, CDR2 SVGIG (reference sequence). Trimming left V 2 bases short and J 1 base short, with 15 bases between. The CDR3 length is 15 residues. The CDR3 loop is CAWSSVSGRSYEQYF. The CDR3 region has the DNA TGTGCCTGGAGTAGTGTGAGCGGTCGTTCCTACGAGCAGTACTTC.

The chain couples TRBV5-1 to TRBJ2-7; 7 bases are shared with TRBD1. Germline V lookup: CDR1 SGHRS, CDR2 YFSETQ. The CDR3 spans 13 residues. The V gene end was trimmed by 4 bases and the J gene end by 2 bases; junction bases not matched to a gene: 3. The CDR3 DNA sequence: TGCGCCAGCAGCACGGACAGGACCTACGAGCAGTACTTC. Translation: CASSTDRTYEQYF. Full variable domain (rest looked up from reference TRBV5-1 and TRBJ2-7): KAGVTQTPRYLIKTRGQQVTLSCSPISGHRSVSWYQQTPGQGLQFLFEYFSETQRNKGNFPGRFSGRQFSNSRSEMNVSTLELGDSALYLCASSTDRTYEQYFGPGTRLTVT.

The chain uses TRBV28 and TRBJ2-7, with 10 nucleotides matching TRBD1. This CDR3 has 13 amino acids. Losses at the gene ends were 6 bases for V and 11 bases for J; bases not matched to a gene: 10. Germline V gene sequence: CDR1 MDHEN, CDR2 SYDVKM. The CDR3 region has the DNA TGTGCCAGCAGCAGGGTGGGGACAGGGGATAAGTACTTC. Translated, it gives CASSRVGTGDKYF.